This T cell receptor (beta chain) appears in the sequencing data of a study of T cells in Graves' hyperthyroidism and ophthalmopathy. Study as a whole: Peripheral blood was acquired at first diagnosis, ahead of any therapy whatsoever. Findings and limits, study-wide: Ophthalmopathy got predicted by the model a median about six months before its onset.

The CDR3 runs 17 residues. With 3 bases clipped from V and 4 bases from J, the junction kept 6 bases outside the gene matches. The V gene's germline CDR1 is SEHNR and CDR2 FQNEAQ (reference sequence). This clonotype was counted a few times. Its matching antigen is unknown. From RNA transcripts, TCR beta CDR3 regions were amplified. First-round RT-PCR with HTBI primers amplified the TCR CDR3 region. Via MiXCR, TCRdb re-called the multiplex PCR reads, giving one row per CDR3 protein. The sample consists of around 350,000 distinct CDR3 sequences, approximately 25% of them appearing once. Criteria for exclusion of patients were uncontrolled infection, other autoimmune disease, pregnancy or lactation.

The material sequenced was blood. This clonotype originated in a man aged 50 or older with Graves' hyperthyroidism. This chain links TRBV7-9 with TRBJ2-1; 13 positions match TRBD2. This CDR3 is CASSLGLAGNFYNEQFF. For the CDR3, the DNA is TGTGCCAGCAGCTTGGGACTAGCGGGAAACTTTTACAATGAGCAGTTCTTC. Supplemented by reference TRBV7-9 and TRBJ2-1, the full variable domain reads DTGVSQNPRHKITKRGQNVTFRCDPISEHNRLYWYRQTLGQGPEFLTYFQNEAQLEKSRLLSDRFSAERPKGSFSTLEIQRTEQGDSAMYLCASSLGLAGNFYNEQFFGPGTRLTVL.